Described below is a single TCR beta chain sequence and its context. This record belongs to a study of OX40 agonist ivuxolimab in advanced cancers. As for the study in general: A male proportion of 82.7% was recorded, with mean age around 64 years and range about 20 to 85. Of the patients, three showed partial responses, one with hepatocellular carcinoma and two with cutaneous melanoma.

Per the germline V gene, CDR1 is SGHAT and CDR2 is FQNNGV. The CDR3 extends over 16 amino acids. The V segment lost 3 bases and the J segment 5 bases; nucleotides outside the gene matches: 10. Method: immunoSEQ multiplex PCR; TCRdb's copy keeps in-frame clones and lacks some. The sample shows roughly 86,000 clones, around 94% of them seen only once. The receptor comes from an adult with an advanced solid tumor such as melanoma, head and neck, liver or kidney cancer. The sequencing here drew on CD4+ or CD8+ T cells sorted from blood, taken in a trial of the OX40 agonist ivuxolimab. The chain employs TRBV11-2 and TRBJ2-1; 7 bases fit TRBD1. Here the CDR3 reads CASSFSLGTDDNEQFF. CDR3 in DNA: TGTGCCAGCAGCTTTAGTCTAGGGACAGACGACAATGAGCAGTTCTTC.